What follows are 26 T cell receptor beta chains derived from one specimen sequenced in a study of T-cell memory formation after mild COVID-19. TCRdb used MiXCR to reprocess the 5' RACE reads, holding one entry per CDR3 protein. The sample comprises 85,000 to 120,000 distinct CDR3 sequences, around 11% of which are singletons, and around 30% rests with the top ten. Input material: PBMCs or a T cell subset sorted from them (not recorded which). The source of these receptors is an adult woman who had mild COVID-19 (a few samples of this study predate the infection). Cell type and time point are not known.

This clonotype was counted only a few times. This rearrangement joins TRBV7-6 to TRBJ2-3; the D gene is possibly TRBD2 (6 bases). CDR3 length equals 15 residues. The V gene lost 3 bases and the J gene lost 2 bases, with 12 bases spanning the gap. Looked up from germline, CDR1 is SGHVS and CDR2 is FNYEAQ. CDR3: CASSFTGGSTDTQYF. The CDR3 DNA reads TGTGCCAGCAGCTTTACTGGGGGGTCCACAGATACGCAGTATTTT.

There are a few counts of this clonotype. The CDR3 sequence: CASSPRAAGEQFF. CDR3 sequence (DNA): TGTGCCAGCAGCCCACGCGCGGCGGGTGAGCAGTTCTTC. The chain has TRBV7-8 and TRBJ2-1; D may be TRBD2 (5 bases). The V and J ends lost 5 bases and 9 bases respectively, with 14 bases between them. CDR1 is SGHVS and CDR2 is FQNEAQ in the germline V gene. The CDR3 spans 13 residues.

The V and J genes are TRBV15 and TRBJ2-2; D remains unclear. V was trimmed by 0 bases and J by 0 bases, leaving 8 bases between them. Per germline, CDR1 LNHNV and CDR2 YYDKDF (reference sequence). The CDR3 has 16 residues. CDR3 residues: CATSRESPANTGELFF. CDR3 coding DNA: TGTGCCACCAGCAGAGAGTCCCCAGCGAACACCGGGGAGCTGTTTTTT.

The chain has TRBV3-1 and TRBJ2-1, with D unclear. The V gene's germline CDR1 is LGHDT and CDR2 YNNKEL (reference sequence). The CDR3 spans 13 residues. V was trimmed by 3 bases and J by 3 bases, leaving 6 bases between them. CDR3 in DNA: TGTGCCAGCAGCCAGGGGATCTACAATGAGCAGTTCTTC. This gives the protein CASSQGIYNEQFF.

V and J are TRBV7-3 and TRBJ1-1; 10 bases line up with TRBD1. The ends lost 4 bases at V and 1 base at J; junction bases unmatched: 6. The CDR3 has 16 amino acids. CDR1 and CDR2 (germline): SGHTA, FQGTGA. CDR3 residues: CASSSGTGERNTEAFF. CDR3 coding DNA: TGTGCCAGCAGCTCCGGGACAGGGGAACGGAACACTGAAGCTTTCTTT.

This clonotype was seen a handful of times. V gene TRBV7-6 combines with J gene TRBJ2-3, with TRBD2 matching over 11 bases. The CDR3 has 15 amino acids. Germline loops: CDR1 SGHVS, CDR2 FNYEAQ. Unmatched junction bases numbered 2, after V lost 0 bases and J lost 6 bases. The CDR3 region is CASSLATSGMDTQYF. The CDR3 nucleotides are TGTGCCAGCAGCTTAGCGACTAGCGGGATGGATACGCAGTATTTT.

V gene TRBV9 combines with J gene TRBJ2-3; D unresolved. CDR3 length: 13 residues. Trimming took off 0 bases at V and 11 bases at J, with 13 bases between the two ends. Germline CDR1 is SGDLS and CDR2 is YYNGEE. In DNA, the CDR3 is TGTGCCAGCAGCGTAGCTACGGGCTCGAGGCAGTATTTT. Encoded protein: CASSVATGSRQYF. The full variable domain, its missing parts supplied by reference TRBV9 and TRBJ2-3, is DSGVTQTPKHLITATGQRVTLRCSPRSGDLSVYWYQQSLDQGLQFLIQYYNGEERAKGNILERFSAQQFPDLHSELNLSSLELGDSALYFCASSVATGSRQYFGPGTRLTVL.

This clonotype came up a few times. The chain links TRBV24-1 to TRBJ2-7; D unclear. Germline CDR1 is KGHDR and CDR2 is SFDVKD. The CDR3 consists of 11 residues. The germline V and J ends were trimmed by 3 bases and 3 bases, with 2 bases remaining between them. CDR3 region: CATSDLYEQYF. The CDR3 nucleotides are TGTGCCACCAGTGATCTCTACGAGCAGTACTTC.

This clonotype was counted a few times. This sequence joins TRBV7-2 and TRBJ1-4; D gene unclear. This CDR3 is built from 14 residues. Trimming took 1 base from V and 4 from J, leaving 7 bases between them. CDR1 is SGHTA and CDR2 is FQGNSA in the germline V gene. This CDR3 is CASSLEFFNEKLFF. The DNA of the CDR3 is TGTGCCAGCAGCTTAGAGTTCTTTAATGAAAAACTGTTTTTT.

In its sample, this clonotype was seen a few times. The rearrangement links TRBV6-4 to TRBJ2-3; D is possibly TRBD1 or TRBD2 (5 bases each). This CDR3 has 14 residues. The V gene lost 5 bases and the J gene lost 0 bases, with 9 bases spanning the gap. CDR1 is MRHNA, CDR2 SNTAGT, per germline. The DNA for the CDR3 is TGTGCCAGCAGTATCCGGGGCAGCACAGATACGCAGTATTTT. This codes for CASSIRGSTDTQYF.

The gene calls are TRBV19 and TRBJ2-7; tentatively, D is TRBD1 or TRBD2 (5 bases each). Germline assignment: CDR1 LNHDA and CDR2 SQIVND (reference sequence). Trimming removed 3 bases at V and 6 bases at J, with 15 bases between. The CDR3 runs to 14 residues. This CDR3 reads CASSIAGGEFEQYF. CDR3 DNA sequence: TGTGCCAGTAGTATCGCTGGGGGAGAGTTCGAGCAGTACTTC. The entire variable domain, with the rest obtained from reference TRBV19 and TRBJ2-7, is as follows: DGGITQSPKYLFRKEGQNVTLSCEQNLNHDAMYWYRQDPGQGLRLIYYSQIVNDFQKGDIAEGYSVSREKKESFPLTVTSAQKNPTAFYLCASSIAGGEFEQYFGPGTRLTVT.

The table lists this clonotype with many counts. The gene calls are TRBV7-9 and TRBJ2-4, with 7 bases identical to TRBD1. The CDR3 length is 15 residues. The ends lost 5 bases at V and 3 bases at J; junction bases unmatched: 7. Germline lookup yields CDR1 SEHNR and CDR2 FQNEAQ (reference sequence). In DNA, the CDR3 is TGTGCCAGCAGCCAGGCCCGGACAGGCAAAAACATTCAGTACTTC. It translates to CASSQARTGKNIQYF.

This chain joins TRBV11-2 and TRBJ2-1, with D unresolved. V gave up 1 base and J gave up 0 bases, with 16 bases separating them. The CDR3 is 18 residues long. Per germline, CDR1 SGHAT and CDR2 FQNNGV. This chain's CDR3 is CASSLGPLTALSYNEQFF. The CDR3 coding sequence is TGTGCCAGCAGCTTAGGCCCCCTCACGGCACTCTCCTACAATGAGCAGTTCTTC.

The V call is TRBV20-1, the J call TRBJ1-5, with no clear D. This CDR3 spans 14 amino acids. Per the germline V gene, CDR1 is DFQATT and CDR2 is SNEGSKA (reference sequence). The germline V and J ends were trimmed by 0 bases and 3 bases, with 9 bases remaining between them. CDR3: CSARDGGPNQPQHF. The CDR3 region has the DNA TGCAGTGCTAGAGACGGAGGTCCCAATCAGCCCCAGCATTTT.

This clonotype was detected a few times. The V and J genes are TRBV7-9 and TRBJ2-7, with D hard to call. This CDR3 contains 16 residues. V was trimmed by 5 bases and J by 2 bases, leaving 19 bases between them. Germline assignment: CDR1 SEHNR and CDR2 FQNEAQ (reference sequence). The CDR3 loop is CASSPPGSTSTYEQYF. DNA of the CDR3: TGTGCCAGCAGCCCTCCAGGTTCTACCTCAACCTACGAGCAGTACTTC. Full variable domain (rest looked up from reference TRBV7-9 and TRBJ2-7): DTGVSQNPRHKITKRGQNVTFRCDPISEHNRLYWYRQTLGQGPEFLTYFQNEAQLEKSRLLSDRFSAERPKGSFSTLEIQRTEQGDSAMYLCASSPPGSTSTYEQYFGPGTRLTVT.

V is TRBV5-6 and J is TRBJ2-3, with D possibly matching TRBD1 (5 bases). Trimming pared 4 bases from V and 0 bases from J, leaving 15 bases between. This CDR3 has 16 residues. Germline V gene sequence: CDR1 SGHDT, CDR2 YYEEEE. CDR3 sequence reads: CASSAWQGSSTDTQYF. The CDR3 bases are TGTGCCAGCAGCGCATGGCAGGGTTCTAGCACAGATACGCAGTATTTT.

V usage is TRBV20-1 and J usage is TRBJ2-7; the match to TRBD2 covers 8 bases. The CDR3 runs 14 residues. Looked up from germline, CDR1 is DFQATT and CDR2 is SNEGSKA (reference sequence). J was trimmed by 4 bases and V by 3 bases; bases with no gene match: 8. The CDR3 sequence is CSARIGRAGYEQYF. The CDR3 nucleotides are TGCAGTGCTAGGATCGGGAGGGCCGGGTACGAGCAGTACTTC.

This clonotype was observed a handful of times. The V call is TRBV19, the J call TRBJ2-1; the match to TRBD2 covers 12 bases. Unmatched junction bases numbered 6, after V lost 6 bases and J lost 0 bases. This CDR3 region has 17 residues. Germline-derived CDR1 and CDR2 are LNHDA and SQIVND (reference sequence). CDR3 in amino acids: CASSPTSGGSSYNEQFF. The CDR3 bases are TGTGCCAGTAGCCCTACTAGCGGGGGGAGCTCCTACAATGAGCAGTTCTTC.

The CDR3 here is CASSQTSGGVLDGTDTQYF. CDR3 sequence (DNA): TGTGCCAGCAGCCAGACTAGCGGGGGCGTCCTAGACGGCACAGATACGCAGTATTTT. V gene TRBV3-1 combines with J gene TRBJ2-3; 12 bases agree with TRBD2. J lost 1 base, V lost 3 bases, and 11 bases had no gene match. Germline-derived CDR1 and CDR2 are LGHDT and YNNKEL (reference sequence). The CDR3 is 19 amino acids.

This clonotype was detected only a few times. The CDR3 DNA follows: TGTGCCAGCAGCCCCAAAGGAGCGTTGAGCTCCTACAATGAGCAGTTCTTC. Amino acids: CASSPKGALSSYNEQFF. V gene TRBV3-1 combines with J gene TRBJ2-1; D not certain. The CDR3 loop spans 17 amino acids. The germline CDR1 and CDR2 sequences are LGHDT and YNNKEL (reference sequence). With 4 bases removed from V and 0 bases from J, the gap between germline ends came to 16 bases.

The rearrangement joins TRBV4-2 to TRBJ2-5; D might be TRBD2 (6 bases). The CDR3 covers 16 residues. V was pared by 0 bases and J by 9 bases, with 20 bases between. Germline V lookup: CDR1 LGHNA, CDR2 YNFKEQ. Here the CDR3 DNA reads TGTGCCAGCAGCCAAGACTGGCGGGGAATCTTTCGGGCCCAGTACTTC. It translates to CASSQDWRGIFRAQYF.

This clonotype came up a few times. This chain uses TRBV7-9 with TRBJ2-5; D possibly matches TRBD1 or TRBD2 (5 bases each). The CDR3 has 13 amino acids. V was pared by 0 bases and J by 5 bases, with 7 bases between. In germline, CDR1 is SEHNR, CDR2 FQNEAQ (reference sequence). CDR3 nucleotides: TGTGCCAGCAGCTTAGCTTGGGGGGAGACCCAGTACTTC. This gives the protein CASSLAWGETQYF.

Notes on this clonotype: An end of the junction does not agree with germline; a read error may underlie this. This chain connects TRBV12-3 or TRBV12-4 to TRBJ2-1, with TRBD2 matching over 12 bases. This CDR3 is built from 16 residues. CDR3 sequence (DNA): TGTGCCAGCAGTTCAGGACTAGCGGGAACGAGGAATGAGAAGTTCTTC. It specifies CASSSGLAGTRNEKFF.

This sequence joins TRBV7-9 and TRBJ1-2; D unresolved. Trimming stripped 5 bases from V and 7 bases from J, with 11 bases between. The CDR3 contains 12 residues. The germline V gene encodes CDR1 SEHNR and CDR2 FQNEAQ (reference sequence). Here the CDR3 reads CASSPRGVGYTF. The CDR3 DNA reads TGTGCCAGCAGCCCCCGGGGAGTTGGCTACACCTTC.

This clonotype was recorded many times. The chain uses TRBV4-3 and TRBJ2-5; D possibly corresponds to TRBD2 (6 bases). The CDR3 is 16 amino acids. V was pared by 4 bases and J by 5 bases, with 20 bases between. The germline gives CDR1 LGHNA, CDR2 YSLEER. CDR3 residues: CASSRRAYGSGETQYF. The CDR3 nucleotides are TGCGCCAGCAGCCGACGCGCTTACGGGAGTGGCGAGACCCAGTACTTC.

The chain links TRBV5-4 to TRBJ2-6, with D unclear. The germline gives CDR1 SGHNT, CDR2 YYREEE (reference sequence). The CDR3 length is 15 residues. Trimming stripped 7 bases from V and 1 base from J, with 12 bases between. CDR3 DNA: TGTGCCAGCTCGACTGGGGAATCTGGGGCCAACGTCCTGACTTTC. Protein: CASSTGESGANVLTF.